This TCR beta chain was sequenced for a study of blood T cell repertoires in COVID-19. Across the whole study: In each case, the material was cDNA or gDNA derived from T cells, B-cell-depleted T cells, or PBMCs.

Recovery among Cohort 3 donors was established by two negative PCRs, clearance, or symptom resolution. This table comes from immunoSEQ multiplex PCR, and its TCRdb copy is limited to in-frame clones, with some not included. This repertoire shows fewer than 400,000 clones, roughly 88% found once; its top ten account for 5%. This CDR3 comprises 18 residues. J gave up 0 bases and V 10 bases, and 20 bases lay outside the gene matches. The germline V gene encodes CDR1 SGHTA and CDR2 FQGNSA. The rearrangement joins TRBV7-2 to TRBJ1-1; 7 nucleotides agree with TRBD1. This TCR derives from a man under 40 who had recovered from COVID-19. Specimen: PBMCs or T cells enriched from blood (not recorded which). The CDR3 sequence: CAIRDRVIALGMNTEAFF. The CDR3, as DNA: TGTGCCATTAGAGACAGGGTCATAGCGTTGGGAATGAACACTGAAGCTTTCTTT.